This T cell receptor beta chain was documented in a study of T cell responses to AZD1222 COVID-19 vaccine (dated by TCRdb to about 2021). Some background on the complete study: AZD1222 recipients given second doses at about 4 weeks or at about 12 weeks were pooled, since spike-specific TCR depth and breadth were not found to differ between the two schedules. Enrollment into the trials was organized by age into subgroups of 18-55, 56-69 and 70-plus years, and those subgroups contained roughly 140, 27 and 60 TCR-sequenced participants, respectively. TCR sequencing covered over 230 trial participants: 200 to 210 given two doses of AZD1222 and 26 given two doses of MenACWY control vaccine.

The CDR3 regions of human TCRbeta chains were subjected to immunosequencing. The original pipeline was this. Repertoire TCRs were checked for matches against a reference library of SARS-CoV-2-specific TCRs that had been generated using the MIRA antigen-specificity platform. Breadth meant the fraction of unique TCRs that were SARS-CoV-2-associated, whereas depth meant the fraction of total T cells that were SARS-CoV-2-associated. Using the MIRA data, every spike-specific TCR was mapped to the spike region that the TCR reacted to and assigned to either a CD4 or a CD8 class. Log10-transformed breadth and depth values were compared by one-way ANOVA with Sidak's multiple comparisons tests. The clones in this table, taken by TCRdb from immuneACCESS, are in-frame only. Not every clone is retained; where verified, under half of the shortfall comes from an unresolved V gene, and the cause of the rest is unknown. For V, J and clone size, that table is used; D and trimming come from the DNA. The sample includes approximately 180,000 clones, with 87% observed a single time. The leading ten clones occupy about 2.8% of the sample.

Study-wide conclusions, independent of this receptor: A significant rise in spike-specific TCR breadth and depth was observed after two AZD1222 doses relative to day 0 and relative to MenACWY recipients. Because no day 14 peak-response samples were available, repertoires were characterized only after the peak T cell response. Conclusions about previously exposed vaccinees are limited, since just five or six AZD1222 recipients were seropositive for SARS-CoV-2 at baseline. Most participants were white British and females outnumbered males, and the authors suggested that clonal diversity may have been underestimated. The 56-69-year group was small, and its depth increase did not reach significance, likely because of low power. CD4 TCRs associated with the vaccine covered the entire spike protein, and the dominant responses were in regions 160-218 and 743-854. Reportedly, almost half of the unique spike-specific TCRs recognized epitopes lying outside the regions that are mutated in the B.1.351 and B.1.1.7 variants.

V has 0 bases trimmed and J has 1 base trimmed; junction bases matching no gene number 6. From its cysteine to its phenylalanine, the CDR3 spans 17 amino acids. The entry retains the CDR3 DNA only, 51 bases that are in frame from base 1. From the germline V gene, CDR1 is LGHNA and CDR2 is YNFKEQ. This sample's time point label indicates: baseline before first vaccination. The vaccinee samples were drawn from two UK trials, COV001 and COV002, one of which was a single-blind randomized controlled phase 2/3 trial testing AZD1222 (ChAdOx1 nCoV-19) in healthy adults. For TCRbeta chain sequencing, PBMC samples were collected from trial participants at day 0 and at day 28 after the second dose. About this clone itself: Its antigen remains undetermined. The record has no base qualities; no much larger clone is one base away.

This chain is built from TRBV4-2 and TRBJ1-2; a stretch of 9 junction bases matches TRBD1. The TCR comes from an adult in good health. The sample consisted of peripheral blood, taken on day 0 of AZD1222 vaccination. For the CDR3, the sequence is CASSQETRTGVNYGYTF. The sequence in DNA is TGTGCCAGCAGCCAAGAAACGAGGACAGGGGTTAACTATGGCTACACCTTC.